The 30 T cell receptor beta chains listed next were all sequenced from one sample in a study of post-analysis software for immune sequencing data. Overall study results and limits: In patients, about five TRBV segments were more frequent than in controls, with TRBV5-6, TRBV5-1 and TRBV20-1 among them.

Carried by the TCR beta cDNA libraries were unique molecular identifiers. Each CDR3 protein gets one entry after TCRdb re-called the PCR reads with MiXCR. The data hold about 210,000 distinct CDR3 sequences, with about 30% observed a single time. Their specific antigens are unknown. The sample was blood. These receptors originate from a girl aged 2-17 years with multiple sclerosis.

This clonotype has more than one count but fewer than ten. This chain connects TRBV20-1 to TRBJ1-1; D not certain. The CDR3 contains 13 residues. The germline V gene has CDR1 DFQATT and CDR2 SNEGSKA (reference sequence). V was trimmed by 4 bases and J by 1 base, leaving 10 bases between them. DNA for the CDR3: TGCAGTGCTAAGTATAACAAGAACACTGAAGCTTTCTTT. It is translated as CSAKYNKNTEAFF.

The V gene is TRBV7-8, the J gene TRBJ1-2; 7 bases are shared with TRBD1. This CDR3 region has 17 residues. J gave up 5 bases and V 2 bases, and 14 bases lay outside the gene matches. Germline values: CDR1 SGHVS, CDR2 FQNEAQ. The chain's CDR3 is CASSLLRTGSLVYGYTF. CDR3 nucleotides: TGTGCCAGCAGCTTATTACGGACAGGTTCATTGGTTTATGGCTACACCTTC.

V is TRBV5-1 and J is TRBJ2-5; D not certain. Trimming cost V 6 bases and J 2 bases, with 14 bases left between them. This CDR3 is 14 amino acids long. Per the germline V gene, CDR1 is SGHRS and CDR2 is YFSETQ. This chain's CDR3 is CASNAVGLQETQYF. As DNA, the CDR3 is TGCGCCAGCAACGCGGTCGGCCTACAAGAGACCCAGTACTTC. The full variable domain, with the rest looked up from reference TRBV5-1 and TRBJ2-5, is KAGVTQTPRYLIKTRGQQVTLSCSPISGHRSVSWYQQTPGQGLQFLFEYFSETQRNKGNFPGRFSGRQFSNSRSEMNVSTLELGDSALYLCASNAVGLQETQYFGPGTRLLVL.

The V and J genes are TRBV29-1 and TRBJ2-7, with 7 bases lining up with TRBD2. This CDR3 region has 13 residues. The germline V gene encodes CDR1 SQVTM and CDR2 ANQGSEA. V trimming: 3 bases; J trimming: 3 bases; junction bases outside the gene matches: 5. The CDR3 DNA sequence: TGCAGCGTTGAGGGCCCGGGGGGCTACGAGCAGTACTTC. Translating it yields CSVEGPGGYEQYF.

A note on this clonotype: A much larger clone is a single base away; this may be a read error. The CDR3: CASSSQGDGTNEQFF. The CDR3 region has the DNA TGTGCCAGCAGTTCCCAGGGGGACGGAACAAATGAGCAGTTCTTC. The V and J genes are TRBV2 and TRBJ2-1; 7 bases fit TRBD1. The CDR3 spans 15 residues. With 5 bases clipped from V and 7 bases from J, the junction kept 11 bases outside the gene matches. The germline V gene has CDR1 SNHLY and CDR2 FYNNEI.

This clonotype was detected ten times or more. This chain connects TRBV27 to TRBJ2-7, with 14 bases identical to TRBD2. With 6 bases clipped from V and 4 bases from J, the junction kept 5 bases outside the gene matches. The CDR3 has 15 residues. The germline CDR1 and CDR2 sequences are MNHEY and SMNVEV (reference sequence). The CDR3 reads CASRGLAGGNYEQYF. For the CDR3, the DNA is TGTGCCAGCAGAGGACTAGCGGGAGGCAATTACGAGCAGTACTTC.

This clonotype has just one count. A single base separates this from a much larger clone, so it may be a read error. V gene TRBV28 combines with J gene TRBJ2-7, with D uncertain. The CDR3 covers 13 residues. The germline CDR1 and CDR2 sequences are MDHEN and SYDVKM. Trimming stripped 6 bases from V and 3 bases from J, with 12 bases between. CDR3 protein: CASSPNAGYEQYF. CDR3 sequence (DNA): TGTGCCAGCAGCCCCAACGCTGGCTACGAGCAGTACTTC.

With regard to this clonotype: A clone one base away is much larger, so this may be a read error. The CDR3 ends on some other residue instead of the conserved phenylalanine or tryptophan, so this is likely a read error. The V and J genes are TRBV20-1 and TRBJ2-7; 7 positions match TRBD1. This CDR3 region has 12 residues. J gave up 5 bases and V 6 bases, and 7 bases lay outside the gene matches. Per germline, CDR1 DFQATT and CDR2 SNEGSKA (reference sequence). CDR3 sequence: CSADRSVNEQYS. The CDR3 region has the DNA TGCAGTGCGGACAGGTCCGTCAACGAGCAGTACTCC.

This clonotype was recorded many times. The CDR3 loop reads CASSFDRAQNEQFF. In DNA, the CDR3 is TGTGCCAGCAGTTTTGACAGGGCACAGAATGAGCAGTTCTTC. The rearrangement links TRBV12-3 or TRBV12-4 to TRBJ2-1; 7 bases line up with TRBD1. Germline trimming cut 3 bases from V and 7 bases from J; bases unmatched to any gene: 6. The CDR3 contains 14 residues.

This clonotype was counted only a few times. The rearrangement joins TRBV5-1 to TRBJ2-5, with D possibly TRBD2 on 6 matching bases. The CDR3 extends over 14 amino acids. Germline CDR1 is SGHRS and CDR2 is YFSETQ. V lost 4 bases and J 1 base, leaving 11 bases between the germline ends. This CDR3 is CASSPQRVQETQYF. The DNA for the CDR3 is TGCGCCAGCAGCCCCCAGCGGGTCCAAGAGACCCAGTACTTC.

This clonotype appeared many times. V usage is TRBV7-8 and J usage is TRBJ2-5; D remains unclear. The germline gives CDR1 SGHVS, CDR2 FQNEAQ. The V end was cut by 5 bases, the J end by 0 bases, with 13 bases between. CDR3 length: 15 residues. The CDR3 DNA is TGTGCCAGCAGCCCCCGCCGAGTGTACCAAGAGACCCAGTACTTC. Translation gives CASSPRRVYQETQYF.

This clonotype was observed at least ten times. The genes are TRBV18 and TRBJ2-1, with 7 bases that match TRBD1. Losses at the gene ends were 8 bases for V and 2 bases for J; bases not matched to a gene: 9. The CDR3 contains 15 residues. Germline loops: CDR1 KGHSH, CDR2 LQKENI. For the CDR3, the DNA is TGTGCCAGCACCCCGGGACAGCTCCCCTACAATGAGCAGTTCTTC. Translating gives CASTPGQLPYNEQFF.

About this clonotype: The junction and the germline gene differ at one end; a read error may be behind it. The rearrangement uses TRBV5-1 and TRBJ1-2; a weak D match, TRBD1 (5 bases). CDR1 and CDR2 (germline): SGHRS, YFSETQ. The length of the CDR3 is 13 residues. The CDR3 region is CASSFGTVYGCTF. CDR3 DNA: TGCGCCAGCAGCTTCGGGACGGTCTATGGCTGCACCTTC.

The J gene is TRBJ2-7, the V gene TRBV5-6, with 9 bases aligning to TRBD1. Losses at the gene ends were 1 base for V and 3 bases for J; bases not matched to a gene: 2. The CDR3 spans 14 residues. In germline, CDR1 is SGHDT, CDR2 YYEEEE. For the CDR3, the DNA is TGTGCCAGCAGCTTGTGGGACAGGGACTACGAGCAGTACTTC. It codes for CASSLWDRDYEQYF.

The chain recombines TRBV12-3 or TRBV12-4 with TRBJ2-7; a weak D match, TRBD2 (5 bases). This CDR3 spans 14 amino acids. V was pared by 6 bases and J by 5 bases, with 17 bases between. The CDR3 DNA sequence: TGTGCCAGCAGCTCCCCGGGGAGAGCCCACGAGCAGTACTTC. As protein: CASSSPGRAHEQYF.

V is TRBV10-3 and J is TRBJ2-1, with TRBD2 identical over 9 bases. The germline V gene encodes CDR1 ENHRY and CDR2 SYGVKD. The CDR3 contains 15 residues. The J segment lost 10 bases and the V segment lost 7 bases, leaving 14 bases of the junction unmatched. The CDR3: CAIMSKLAGTLEQFF. CDR3 bases: TGTGCCATCATGAGCAAGCTAGCGGGGACCCTCGAGCAGTTCTTC.

This clonotype was observed many times. The chain links TRBV29-1 to TRBJ1-2; TRBD1 might be the D (5 bases). Germline V lookup: CDR1 SQVTM, CDR2 ANQGSEA. There are 15 residues in the CDR3. The V and J ends lost 4 bases and 8 bases respectively, with 23 bases between them. The CDR3 here is CSVGTTRAGTIGYTF. CDR3 DNA: TGCAGCGTTGGAACTACCAGGGCCGGAACTATAGGCTACACCTTC.

This clonotype was seen a handful of times. The chain joins TRBV20-1 to TRBJ2-5; D is uncertain. Between the trimmed V and J ends, which lost 1 base and 11 bases, there was a span of 20 bases. In germline, CDR1 is DFQATT, CDR2 SNEGSKA (reference sequence). CDR3 length equals 14 residues. The CDR3 protein is CSARVPSSYNEQYF. The DNA for the CDR3 is TGCAGTGCTAGAGTCCCAAGCTCCTACAATGAGCAGTACTTC.

This clonotype was seen many times. The chain uses TRBV29-1 and TRBJ2-7, with unresolved D. The germline CDR1 and CDR2 sequences are SQVTM and ANQGSEA. V was trimmed by 5 bases and J by 4 bases, leaving 15 bases between them. This CDR3 region has 13 residues. For the CDR3, the DNA is TGCAGCGTTCTCACCGAAGCCGAGTACGAGCAGTACTTC. This sequence encodes CSVLTEAEYEQYF.

On this clonotype itself: This could be a read error, since a much larger clone is one nucleotide away. This chain uses TRBV7-2 with TRBJ2-7; unclear D gene. The germline V and J ends were trimmed by 4 bases and 7 bases, with 14 bases remaining between them. The CDR3 contains 13 residues. CDR1 and CDR2 from the germline V gene are SGHTA and FQGNSA. Here the CDR3 reads CTSSSYTTEEQYF. DNA for the CDR3: TGTACCAGCAGCTCGTATACGACGGAGGAGCAGTACTTC. Full variable domain (missing parts from reference TRBV7-2 and TRBJ2-7): GAGVSQSPSNKVTEKGKDVELRCDPISGHTALYWYRQSLGQGLEFLIYFQGNSAPDKSGLPSDRFSAERTGGSVSTLTIQRTQQEDSAVYLCTSSSYTTEEQYFGPGTRLTVT.

This clonotype has a count of ten or more. V is TRBV5-1 and J is TRBJ2-7; D not certain. Trimming left V 1 base short and J 2 bases short, with 13 bases between. CDR1 and CDR2 (germline): SGHRS, YFSETQ. This CDR3 has 15 amino acids. The CDR3 sequence is CASSLSRPGTYEQYF. CDR3 in DNA: TGCGCCAGCAGCTTGAGTAGACCCGGAACCTACGAGCAGTACTTC.

This clonotype was detected many times. The chain recombines TRBV5-1 with TRBJ2-1; D uncertain. CDR3 length: 14 amino acids. CDR1 is SGHRS and CDR2 is YFSETQ in the germline V gene. Trimming took off 1 base at V and 7 bases at J, with 12 bases between the two ends. CDR3 bases: TGCGCCAGCAGCTTGTCCCTAGAAGGGAATGAGCAGTTCTTC. Translation: CASSLSLEGNEQFF.

This clonotype was picked up many times. The gene calls are TRBV7-4 and TRBJ2-7; 7 nucleotides agree with TRBD1. V lost 5 bases to trimming and J lost 2 bases; unmatched junction nucleotides: 3. The germline V gene encodes CDR1 SGHVT and CDR2 SQSDAQ. The CDR3 is 13 amino acids. CDR3 coding DNA: TGTGCCAGCAGCAGGGACAGAACCTACGAGCAGTACTTC. It codes for CASSRDRTYEQYF.

This clonotype has more than one count but fewer than ten. The chain combines TRBV19 with TRBJ2-1; TRBD1 or TRBD2 may be the D gene (5 bases each). CDR3 length: 12 residues. Germline V gene sequence: CDR1 LNHDA, CDR2 SQIVND (reference sequence). Trimming took off 5 bases at V and 12 bases at J, with 14 bases between the two ends. The CDR3 region has the DNA TGTGCCAGTAGTCAACCCGCTGGGGGGCAGTTCTTC. Its protein is CASSQPAGGQFF.

The rearrangement links TRBV10-3 to TRBJ2-7, with TRBD1 matching 8 bases. The trim removed 2 bases at V and 3 bases at J, leaving 9 bases unmatched. The CDR3 spans 16 residues. Germline V gene data show CDR1 as ENHRY and CDR2 as SYGVKD. The CDR3 sequence: CAISEGARGPIYEQYF. The CDR3 nucleotides are TGTGCCATCAGTGAGGGCGCCAGGGGGCCAATCTACGAGCAGTACTTC.

V usage is TRBV20-1 and J usage is TRBJ2-5; 7 positions agree with TRBD1. Germline CDR1 and CDR2: DFQATT and SNEGSKA (reference sequence). Losses at the gene ends were 6 bases for V and 4 bases for J; bases not matched to a gene: 14. This CDR3 spans 15 amino acids. The CDR3: CSARRTGTARETQYF. The CDR3 DNA follows: TGCAGTGCCCGACGCACGGGGACAGCTCGAGAGACCCAGTACTTC.

This chain links TRBV18 with TRBJ1-4; no clear D. Trimming removed 2 bases at V and 3 bases at J, with 10 bases between. The CDR3 loop spans 15 amino acids. Germline lookup yields CDR1 KGHSH and CDR2 LQKENI. The CDR3 spells CASSPYPGANEKLFF. The CDR3 DNA reads TGTGCCAGCTCACCATATCCCGGAGCTAATGAAAAACTGTTTTTT.

V and J are TRBV29-1 and TRBJ1-3; TRBD1 is a possible D gene (5 bases). CDR3 length: 15 amino acids. The ends were cut back, 4 bases at V and 1 base at J, with 14 bases in the middle. From germline, CDR1 is SQVTM and CDR2 ANQGSEA. This CDR3 reads CSVAKRGVSGNTIYF. The DNA for the CDR3 is TGCAGCGTTGCTAAGAGGGGAGTTTCTGGAAACACCATATATTTT. Together with reference TRBV29-1 and TRBJ1-3, the CDR3 gives the full variable domain: SAVISQKPSRDICQRGTSLTIQCQVDSQVTMMFWYRQQPGQSLTLIATANQGSEATYESGFVIDKFPISRPNLTFSTLTVSNMSPEDSSIYLCSVAKRGVSGNTIYFGEGSWLTVV.

The rearrangement uses TRBV5-5 and TRBJ2-2; 7 nucleotides agree with TRBD1. CDR3 length: 14 residues. V trimming: 3 bases; J trimming: 7 bases; junction bases outside the gene matches: 6. Germline values: CDR1 SGHKS, CDR2 YYEKEE (reference sequence). CDR3 region: CASSYRGLGGELFF. In DNA, the CDR3 is TGTGCCAGCAGCTACAGGGGTCTAGGCGGGGAGCTGTTTTTT.

The rearrangement links TRBV7-9 to TRBJ1-1, with 8 bases identical to TRBD1. Germline-derived CDR1 and CDR2 are SEHNR and FQNEAQ (reference sequence). The CDR3 covers 15 residues. With V trimmed by 3 bases and J by 1 base, 4 bases remained unmatched. The CDR3 here is CASSLAQGENTEAFF. The CDR3 nucleotides are TGTGCCAGCAGCTTGGCACAGGGGGAGAACACTGAAGCTTTCTTT.